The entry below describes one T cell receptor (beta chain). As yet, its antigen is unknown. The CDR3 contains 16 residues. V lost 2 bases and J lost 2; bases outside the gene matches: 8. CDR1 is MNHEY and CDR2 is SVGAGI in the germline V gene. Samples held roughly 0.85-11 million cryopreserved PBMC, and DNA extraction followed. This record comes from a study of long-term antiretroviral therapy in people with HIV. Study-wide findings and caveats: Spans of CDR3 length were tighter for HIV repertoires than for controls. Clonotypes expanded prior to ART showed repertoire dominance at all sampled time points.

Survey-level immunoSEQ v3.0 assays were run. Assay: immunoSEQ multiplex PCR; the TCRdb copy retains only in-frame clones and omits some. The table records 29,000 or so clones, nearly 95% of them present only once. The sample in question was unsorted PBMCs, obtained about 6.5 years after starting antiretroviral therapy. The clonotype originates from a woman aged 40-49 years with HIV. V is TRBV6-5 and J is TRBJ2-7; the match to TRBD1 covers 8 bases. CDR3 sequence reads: CASSYARTGRTYEQYF. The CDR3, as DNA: TGTGCCAGCAGTTACGCCCGGACAGGGAGGACCTACGAGCAGTACTTC.